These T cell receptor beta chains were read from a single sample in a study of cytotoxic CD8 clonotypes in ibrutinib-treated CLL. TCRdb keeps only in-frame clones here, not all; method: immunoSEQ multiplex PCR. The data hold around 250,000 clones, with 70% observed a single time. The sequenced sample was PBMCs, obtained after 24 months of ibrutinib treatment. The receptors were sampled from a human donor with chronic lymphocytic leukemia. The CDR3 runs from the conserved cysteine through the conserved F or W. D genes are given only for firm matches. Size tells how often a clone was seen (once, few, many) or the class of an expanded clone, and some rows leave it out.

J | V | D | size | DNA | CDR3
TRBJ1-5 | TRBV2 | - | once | TGTGCCAGCAGTGCAGGGGATCAGCCCCAGCATTTT | CASSAGDQPQHF
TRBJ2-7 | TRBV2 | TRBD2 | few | TGTGCCAGCAGTGAAGCGCGGGGGGCGGGGCAGTACTTC | CASSEARGAGQYF
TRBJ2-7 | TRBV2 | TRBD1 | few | TGTGCCAGCAGTAGAGACAGGGGAGTCTACGAGCAGTACTTC | CASSRDRGVYEQYF
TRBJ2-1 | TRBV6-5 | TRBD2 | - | TGTGCCAGCAGTTTCGGACTAGCGGGAGCCAATGAGCAGTTCTTC | CASSFGLAGANEQFF
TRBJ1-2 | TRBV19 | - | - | TGTGCCAGTAGTATAAGGCGCCAGTCCTATGGCTACACCTTC | CASSIRRQSYGYTF
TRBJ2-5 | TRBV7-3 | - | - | TGTGCCAGCAGCTTAACGGGGCGGGACCAAGAGACCCAGTACTTC | CASSLTGRDQETQYF
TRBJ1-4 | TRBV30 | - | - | TGTGCCTGGGGCAGGGGCGCAACTAATGAAAAACTGTTTTTT | CAWGRGATNEKLFF
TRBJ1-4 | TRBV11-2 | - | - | TGTGCCAGCAGCCTTTCCTATGGGGAACTGTTTTTT | CASSLSYGELFF
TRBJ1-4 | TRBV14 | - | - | TGTGCCAGCAGCCGGCGAATGGACAGTAATGAAAAACTGTTTTTT | CASSRRMDSNEKLFF
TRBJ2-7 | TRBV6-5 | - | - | TGTGCCAGCAGTTACGAAGCCTCCTACGAGCAGTACTTC | CASSYEASYEQYF
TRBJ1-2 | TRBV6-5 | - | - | TGTGCCAGCAGTTACTCGAATGGCCGGGGCTACACCTTC | CASSYSNGRGYTF
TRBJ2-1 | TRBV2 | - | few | TGTGCCAGCAGTGTCTCAGAGAATGAGCAGTTCTTC | CASSVSENEQFF
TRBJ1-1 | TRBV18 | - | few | TGTGCCAGCTCACCACGGGGGGAGTTGGGAGCTTTCTTT | CASSPRGELGAFF
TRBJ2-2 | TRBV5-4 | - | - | TGTGCCAGCAGCTTACAAGGCGGGGAGCTGTTTTTT | CASSLQGGELFF
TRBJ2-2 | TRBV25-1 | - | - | TGTGCCAGCAGTGAATGGGGGGAGCTGTTTTTT | CASSEWGELFF
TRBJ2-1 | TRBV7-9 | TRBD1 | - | TGTGCCAGCAGCTTAGGGGGGACAGGGTCCCACAATGAGCAGTTCTTC | CASSLGGTGSHNEQFF
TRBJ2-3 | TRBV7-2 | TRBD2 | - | TGTGCCAGCAGCCCACAAAGGTTGGCTAGCGGGAGCTCAGATACGCAGTATTTT | CASSPQRLASGSSDTQYF
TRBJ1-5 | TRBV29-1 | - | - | TGCAGCGTCCGGGACAGCAATCAGCCCCAGCATTTT | CSVRDSNQPQHF
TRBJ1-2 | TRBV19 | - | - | TGTGCCAGTAGTATGCAGGGCCCCGGCTACACCTTC | CASSMQGPGYTF
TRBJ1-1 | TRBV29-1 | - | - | TGCAGCGTTTGGGGGTGGATGAACACTGAAGCTTTCTTT | CSVWGWMNTEAFF
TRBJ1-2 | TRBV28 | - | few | TGTGCCAGCAGTACAGAAGACGGCGGCTACACCTTC | CASSTEDGGYTF
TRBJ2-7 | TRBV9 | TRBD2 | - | TGTGCCAGCAGCGTCGCTAGCGGGAGTGGCGAGCAGTACTTC | CASSVASGSGEQYF
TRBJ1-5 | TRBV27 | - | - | TGTGCCAGCAGTTTTGACAGAAATCAGCCCCAGCATTTT | CASSFDRNQPQHF
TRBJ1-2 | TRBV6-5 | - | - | TGTGCCAGCAGGAACGGGCCCGGGCTCGGCTACACCTTC | CASRNGPGLGYTF
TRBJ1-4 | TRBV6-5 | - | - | TGTGCCAGCAGGCTCGGGGGTAACGGCGAAAAACTGTTTTTT | CASRLGGNGEKLFF
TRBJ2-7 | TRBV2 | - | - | TGTGCCAGCATTAGCGGAGCCTACGAGCAGTACTTC | CASISGAYEQYF
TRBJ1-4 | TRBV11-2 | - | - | TGTGCCAGCAGCGTCCCTTATGAAAAACTGTTTTTT | CASSVPYEKLFF
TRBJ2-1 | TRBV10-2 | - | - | TGCGCCAGCAGTGAGCGGCGGTTCTCCTACAATGAGCAGTTCTTC | CASSERRFSYNEQFF
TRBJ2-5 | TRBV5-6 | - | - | TGTGCCAGCAGCCGAAGGGAGACCCAGTACTTC | CASSRRETQYF
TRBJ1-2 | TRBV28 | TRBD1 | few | TGTGCCAGCAGGGGACAGGGTGATTTTGGCTACACCTTC | CASRGQGDFGYTF
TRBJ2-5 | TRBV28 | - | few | TGTGCCAGCACAAGCCAACAGGGCCCCCAAGAGACCCAGTACTTC | CASTSQQGPQETQYF
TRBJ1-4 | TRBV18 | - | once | TGTGCCAGCTCACCACTGGGGGATGAAAAACTGTTTTTT | CASSPLGDEKLFF
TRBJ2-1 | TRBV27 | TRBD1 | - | TGTGCCAGCAGCCTACAGGGGGTCCATGAGCAGTTCTTC | CASSLQGVHEQFF
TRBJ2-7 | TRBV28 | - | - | TGTGCCAGCAGGCCTCCCCCTTATTACTCCTACGAGCAGTACTTC | CASRPPPYYSYEQYF
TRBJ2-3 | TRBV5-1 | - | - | TGCGCCAGCAGTTCTTTGGGAGCGGGTGATTCTAGCACAGATACGCAGTATTTT | CASSSLGAGDSSTDTQYF
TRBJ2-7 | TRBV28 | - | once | TGTGCCAGCAGTATCACAGGTTACTCCTACGAGCAGTACTTC | CASSITGYSYEQYF
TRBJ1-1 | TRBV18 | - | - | TGTGCCAGCTCACCATACCGTGCAACCATGAACACTGAAGCTTTCTTT | CASSPYRATMNTEAFF
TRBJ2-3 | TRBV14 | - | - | TGTGCCAGCAGCCAAGCCCCAGCCCGGGGCACAGATACGCAGTATTTT | CASSQAPARGTDTQYF
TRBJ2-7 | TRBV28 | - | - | TGTGCCAGCAGCTCAACAGGGACCCTAGTCTACGAGCAGTACTTC | CASSSTGTLVYEQYF
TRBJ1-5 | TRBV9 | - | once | TGTGCCAGCAGCGTAGAGGGCGGGAATCAGCCCCAGCATTTT | CASSVEGGNQPQHF
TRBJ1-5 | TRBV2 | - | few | TGTGCCAGCACCCAGGGTTATCAGCCCCAGCATTTT | CASTQGYQPQHF
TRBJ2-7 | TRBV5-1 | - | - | TGCGCCAGCAGCTTGGCCTCAAACGAGCAGTACTTC | CASSLASNEQYF
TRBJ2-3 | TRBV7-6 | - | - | TGTGCCAGCAGCTTGTTGCTAACTAGCACAGATACGCAGTATTTT | CASSLLLTSTDTQYF
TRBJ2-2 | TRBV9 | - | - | TGTGCCAGCAGCGTAGAAATGAGGAGTCTGGGCACCGGGGAGCTGTTTTTT | CASSVEMRSLGTGELFF
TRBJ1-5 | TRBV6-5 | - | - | TGTGCCAGCAAGGGCGATTATGGGGATCAGCCCCAGCATTTT | CASKGDYGDQPQHF
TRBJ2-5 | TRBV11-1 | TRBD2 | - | TGTGCCAGCAGCTTAGCCGGACTAGCCCCAACCCAGTACTTC | CASSLAGLAPTQYF
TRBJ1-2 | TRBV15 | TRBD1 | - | TGTGCCACCAGCAGGGACAGGGTTGGCTACACCTTC | CATSRDRVGYTF
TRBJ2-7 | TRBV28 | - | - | TGTGCCAGCAGTTCCCCCGGGACCGAGAAAGAGCAGTACTTC | CASSSPGTEKEQYF
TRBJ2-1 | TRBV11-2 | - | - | TGTGCCAGCAGCTTACCTGGTGATGAGCAGTTCTTC | CASSLPGDEQFF
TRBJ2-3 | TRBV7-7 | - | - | TGTGCTAGCAGCTTGCTTCCTGGAAGCACAGATACGCAGTATTTT | CASSLLPGSTDTQYF
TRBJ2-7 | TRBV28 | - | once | TGTGCCAGCTGTGATGGGGACGACTCCTACGAGCAGTACTTC | CASCDGDDSYEQYF
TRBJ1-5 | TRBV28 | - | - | TGTGCCAGCAGTTTATTCTCCCCTAGCAATCAGCCCCAGCATTTT | CASSLFSPSNQPQHF
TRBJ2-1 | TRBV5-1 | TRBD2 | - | TGCGCCAGCAGCTTCGGACTAGCGGGAGGGGGAGAGCAGTTCTTC | CASSFGLAGGGEQFF
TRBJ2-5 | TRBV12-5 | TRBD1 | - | TGTGCTAGTGGGTTGGCCGCACTCGGGACAGGGCAAGAGACCCAGTACTTC | CASGLAALGTGQETQYF
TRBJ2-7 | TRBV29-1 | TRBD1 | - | TGCAGCGTCGGGACAGGGTGGTACGAGCAGTACTTC | CSVGTGWYEQYF
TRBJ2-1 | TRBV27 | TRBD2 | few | TGTGCCAGCAGTTTCCAAGGACTAGCGGGGTACAATGAGCAGTTCTTC | CASSFQGLAGYNEQFF
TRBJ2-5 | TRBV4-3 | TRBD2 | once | TGCGCCAGCAGCCAAGATCACGGTCTAGCGGACCTATCCCAAGAGACCCAGTACTTC | CASSQDHGLADLSQETQYF
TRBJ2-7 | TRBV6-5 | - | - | TGTGCCAGCAGTTACGGCGGGGTACTCTCCTACGAGCAGTACTTC | CASSYGGVLSYEQYF
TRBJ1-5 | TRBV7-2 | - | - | TGTGCCAGCAGCTCCTGGGGGGGGAGAACCAATCAGCCCCAGCATTTT | CASSSWGGRTNQPQHF